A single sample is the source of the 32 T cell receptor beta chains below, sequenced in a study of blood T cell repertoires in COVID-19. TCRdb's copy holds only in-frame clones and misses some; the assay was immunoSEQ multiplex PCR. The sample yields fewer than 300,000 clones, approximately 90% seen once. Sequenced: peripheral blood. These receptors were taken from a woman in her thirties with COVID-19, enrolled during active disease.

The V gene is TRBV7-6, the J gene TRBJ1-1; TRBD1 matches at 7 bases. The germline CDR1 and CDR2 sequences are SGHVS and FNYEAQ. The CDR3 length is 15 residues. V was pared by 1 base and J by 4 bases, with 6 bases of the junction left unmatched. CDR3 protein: CASSLGHRGSTEAFF. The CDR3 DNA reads TGTGCCAGCAGCTTAGGCCACAGGGGTAGCACTGAAGCTTTCTTT.

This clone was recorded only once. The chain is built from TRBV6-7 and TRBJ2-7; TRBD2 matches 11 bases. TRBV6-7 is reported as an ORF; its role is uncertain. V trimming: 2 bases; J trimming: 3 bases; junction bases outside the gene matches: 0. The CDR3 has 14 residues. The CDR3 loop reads CASSYTSGSYEQYF. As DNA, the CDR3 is TGTGCCAGCAGTTACACTAGCGGGAGCTACGAGCAGTACTTC.

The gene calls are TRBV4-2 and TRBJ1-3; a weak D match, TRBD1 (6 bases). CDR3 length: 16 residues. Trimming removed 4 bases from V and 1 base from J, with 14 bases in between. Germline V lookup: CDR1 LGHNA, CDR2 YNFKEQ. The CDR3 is CASSLLQGISGNTIYF. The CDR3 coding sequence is TGTGCCAGCAGCCTTCTACAGGGTATATCTGGAAACACCATATATTTT.

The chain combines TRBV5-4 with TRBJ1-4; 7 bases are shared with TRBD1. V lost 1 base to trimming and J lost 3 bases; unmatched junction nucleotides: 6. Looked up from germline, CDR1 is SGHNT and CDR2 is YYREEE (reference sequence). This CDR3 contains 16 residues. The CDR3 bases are TGTGCCAGCAGCTTGCGACAGGGTGGCGCTAATGAAAAACTGTTTTTT. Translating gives CASSLRQGGANEKLFF.

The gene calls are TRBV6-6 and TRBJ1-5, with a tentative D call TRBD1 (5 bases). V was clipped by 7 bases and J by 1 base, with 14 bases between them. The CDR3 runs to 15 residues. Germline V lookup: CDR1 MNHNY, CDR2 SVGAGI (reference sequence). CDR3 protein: CASTLGRGSNQPQHF. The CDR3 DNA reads TGTGCCAGCACCCTAGGTAGGGGAAGCAATCAGCCCCAGCATTTT.

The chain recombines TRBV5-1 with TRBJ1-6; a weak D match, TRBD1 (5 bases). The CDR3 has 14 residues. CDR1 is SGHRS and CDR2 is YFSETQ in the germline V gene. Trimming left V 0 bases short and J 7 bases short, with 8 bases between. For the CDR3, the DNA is TGCGCCAGCAGCTTGGACAGGAGCAATTCACCCCTCCACTTT. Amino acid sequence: CASSLDRSNSPLHF.

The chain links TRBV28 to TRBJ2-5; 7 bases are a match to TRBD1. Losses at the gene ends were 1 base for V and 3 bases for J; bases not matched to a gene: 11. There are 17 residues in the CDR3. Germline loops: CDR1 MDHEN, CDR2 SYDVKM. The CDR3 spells CASSLLKFGTAKETQYF. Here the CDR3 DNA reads TGTGCCAGCAGTTTATTGAAGTTTGGGACAGCTAAAGAGACCCAGTACTTC. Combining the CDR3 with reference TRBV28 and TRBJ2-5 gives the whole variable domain DVKVTQSSRYLVKRTGEKVFLECVQDMDHENMFWYRQDPGLGLRLIYFSYDVKMKEKGDIPEGYSVSREKKERFSLILESASTNQTSMYLCASSLLKFGTAKETQYFGPGTRLLVL.

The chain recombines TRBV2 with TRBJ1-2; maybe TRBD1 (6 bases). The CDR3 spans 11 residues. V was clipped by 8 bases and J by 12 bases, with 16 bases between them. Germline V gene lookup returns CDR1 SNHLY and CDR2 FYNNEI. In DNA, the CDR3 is TGTGCCAGCGGTCTTTACAGGGCGAACACCTTC. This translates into CASGLYRANTF.

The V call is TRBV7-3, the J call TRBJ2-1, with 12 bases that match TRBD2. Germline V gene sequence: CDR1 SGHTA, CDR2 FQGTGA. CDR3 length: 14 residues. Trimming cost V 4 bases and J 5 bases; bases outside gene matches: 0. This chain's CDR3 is CASSSSGRDNEQFF. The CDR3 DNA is TGTGCCAGCAGCTCTAGCGGGAGGGACAATGAGCAGTTCTTC.

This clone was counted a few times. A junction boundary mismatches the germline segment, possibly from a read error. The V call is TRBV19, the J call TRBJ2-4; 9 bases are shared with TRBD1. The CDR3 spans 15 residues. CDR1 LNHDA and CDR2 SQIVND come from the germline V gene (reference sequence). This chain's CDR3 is CASSSTGGGKDIQYF. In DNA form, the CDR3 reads TGTGCCAGTAGTTCAACAGGGGGCGGCAAAGACATTCAGTACTTC.

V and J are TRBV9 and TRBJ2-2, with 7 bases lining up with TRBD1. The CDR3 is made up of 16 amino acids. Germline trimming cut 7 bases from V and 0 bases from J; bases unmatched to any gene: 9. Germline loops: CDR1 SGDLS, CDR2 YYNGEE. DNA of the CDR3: TGTGCCAGCCATCTGGGGACAGCTACGAACACCGGGGAGCTGTTTTTT. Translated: CASHLGTATNTGELFF.

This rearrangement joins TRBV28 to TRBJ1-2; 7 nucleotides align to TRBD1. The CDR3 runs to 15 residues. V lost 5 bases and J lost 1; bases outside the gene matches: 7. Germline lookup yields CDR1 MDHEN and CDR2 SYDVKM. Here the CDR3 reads CASSRPGQINYGYTF. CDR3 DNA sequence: TGTGCCAGCAGTCGACCGGGACAGATTAACTATGGCTACACCTTC.

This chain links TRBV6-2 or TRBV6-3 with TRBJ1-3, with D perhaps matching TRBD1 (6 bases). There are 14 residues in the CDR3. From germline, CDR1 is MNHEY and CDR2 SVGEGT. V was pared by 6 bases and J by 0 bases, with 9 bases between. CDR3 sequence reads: CASSGQPSGNTIYF. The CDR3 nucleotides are TGTGCCAGCAGCGGACAGCCCTCTGGAAACACCATATATTTT.

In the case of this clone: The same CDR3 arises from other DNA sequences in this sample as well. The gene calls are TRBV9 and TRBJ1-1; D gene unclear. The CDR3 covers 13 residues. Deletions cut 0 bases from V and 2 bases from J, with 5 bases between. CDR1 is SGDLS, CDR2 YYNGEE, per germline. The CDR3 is CASSVDSNTEAFF. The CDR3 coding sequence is TGTGCCAGCAGCGTAGATAGCAACACTGAAGCTTTCTTT. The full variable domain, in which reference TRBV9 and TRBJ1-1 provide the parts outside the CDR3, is DSGVTQTPKHLITATGQRVTLRCSPRSGDLSVYWYQQSLDQGLQFLIQYYNGEERAKGNILERFSAQQFPDLHSELNLSSLELGDSALYFCASSVDSNTEAFFGQGTRLTVV.

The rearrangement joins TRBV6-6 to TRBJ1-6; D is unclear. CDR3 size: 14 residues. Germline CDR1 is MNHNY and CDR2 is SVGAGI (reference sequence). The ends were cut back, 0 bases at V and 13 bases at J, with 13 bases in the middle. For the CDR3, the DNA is TGTGCCAGCAGTTACTCGATGGGCAATCACCCCCTCCACTTT. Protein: CASSYSMGNHPLHF.

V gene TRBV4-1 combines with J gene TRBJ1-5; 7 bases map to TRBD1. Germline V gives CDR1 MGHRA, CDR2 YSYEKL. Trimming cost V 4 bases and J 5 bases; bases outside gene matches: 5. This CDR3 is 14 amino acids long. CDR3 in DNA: TGCGCCAGCAGCCGAACAGGGGCTTATCAGCCCCAGCATTTT. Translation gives CASSRTGAYQPQHF.

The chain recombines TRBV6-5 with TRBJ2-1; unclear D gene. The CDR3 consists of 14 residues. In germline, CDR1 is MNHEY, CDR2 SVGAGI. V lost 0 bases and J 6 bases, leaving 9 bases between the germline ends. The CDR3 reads CASSYSQVGNEQFF. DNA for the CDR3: TGTGCCAGCAGTTACTCGCAGGTCGGCAATGAGCAGTTCTTC.

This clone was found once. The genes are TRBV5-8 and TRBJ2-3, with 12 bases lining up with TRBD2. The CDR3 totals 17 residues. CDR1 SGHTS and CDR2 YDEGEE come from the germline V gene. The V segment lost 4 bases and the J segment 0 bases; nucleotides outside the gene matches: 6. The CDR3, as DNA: TGTGCCAGCAGCCTCACTGGACTAGCGGGAAGCACAGATACGCAGTATTTT. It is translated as CASSLTGLAGSTDTQYF. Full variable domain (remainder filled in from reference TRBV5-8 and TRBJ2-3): EAGVTQSPTHLIKTRGQQATLRCSPISGHTSVYWYQQALGLGLQFLLWYDEGEERNRGNFPPRFSGRQFPNYSSELNVNALELEDSALYLCASSLTGLAGSTDTQYFGPGTRLTVL.

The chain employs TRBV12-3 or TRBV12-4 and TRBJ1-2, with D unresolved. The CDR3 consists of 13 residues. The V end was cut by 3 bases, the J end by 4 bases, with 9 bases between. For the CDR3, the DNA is TGTGCCAGCAGTTTGAACAGCCTCTATGGCTACACCTTC. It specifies CASSLNSLYGYTF.

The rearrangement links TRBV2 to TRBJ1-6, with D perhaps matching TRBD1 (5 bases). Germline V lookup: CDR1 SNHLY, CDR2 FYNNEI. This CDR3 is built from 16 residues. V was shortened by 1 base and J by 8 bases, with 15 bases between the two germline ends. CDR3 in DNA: TGTGCCAGCAGTGAAGGATGGGGCGCGAGGTATTCACCCCTCCACTTT. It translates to CASSEGWGARYSPLHF. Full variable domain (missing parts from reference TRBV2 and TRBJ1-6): EPEVTQTPSHQVTQMGQEVILRCVPISNHLYFYWYRQILGQKVEFLVSFYNNEISEKSEIFDDQFSVERPDGSNFTLKIRSTKLEDSAMYFCASSEGWGARYSPLHFGNGTRLTVT.

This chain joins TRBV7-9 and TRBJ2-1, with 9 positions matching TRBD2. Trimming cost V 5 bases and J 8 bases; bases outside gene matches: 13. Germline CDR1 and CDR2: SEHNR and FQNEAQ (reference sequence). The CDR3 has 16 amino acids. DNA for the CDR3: TGTGCCAGCAGCCCCTCGGGCCTAGCGGGACGATATGAGCAGTTCTTC. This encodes CASSPSGLAGRYEQFF.

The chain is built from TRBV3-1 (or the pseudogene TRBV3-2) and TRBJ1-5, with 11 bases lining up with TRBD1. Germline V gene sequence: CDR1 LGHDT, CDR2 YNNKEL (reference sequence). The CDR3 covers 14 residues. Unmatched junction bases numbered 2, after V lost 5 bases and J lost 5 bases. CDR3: CASSVGQGDQPQHF. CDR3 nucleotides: TGTGCCAGCAGCGTGGGACAGGGGGATCAGCCCCAGCATTTT.

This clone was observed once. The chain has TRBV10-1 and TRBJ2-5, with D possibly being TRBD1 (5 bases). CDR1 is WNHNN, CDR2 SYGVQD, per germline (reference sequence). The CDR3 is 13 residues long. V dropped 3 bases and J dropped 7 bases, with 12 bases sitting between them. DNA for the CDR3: TGCGCCAGCAGTGACCAGAAGCAGGGGACCCAGTACTTC. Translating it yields CASSDQKQGTQYF.

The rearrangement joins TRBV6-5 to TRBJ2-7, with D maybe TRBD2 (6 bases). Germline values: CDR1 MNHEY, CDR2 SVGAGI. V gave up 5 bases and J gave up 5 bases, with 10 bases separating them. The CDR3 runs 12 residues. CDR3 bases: TGTGCCAGCAGTCGGGACTTTAACGAGCAGTACTTC. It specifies CASSRDFNEQYF.

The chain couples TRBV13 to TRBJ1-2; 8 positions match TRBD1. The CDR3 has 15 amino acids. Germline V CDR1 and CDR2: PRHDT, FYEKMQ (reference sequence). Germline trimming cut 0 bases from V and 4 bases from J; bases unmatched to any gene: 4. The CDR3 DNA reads TGTGCCAGCAGCTTAGGCCCTGGGACAGGCTATGGCTACACCTTC. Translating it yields CASSLGPGTGYGYTF.

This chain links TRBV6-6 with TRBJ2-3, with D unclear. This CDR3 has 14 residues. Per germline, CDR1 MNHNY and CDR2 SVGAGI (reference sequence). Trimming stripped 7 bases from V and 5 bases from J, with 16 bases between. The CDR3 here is CASTLSEIRDTQYF. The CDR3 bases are TGTGCCAGCACCCTGAGCGAGATTAGAGATACGCAGTATTTT.

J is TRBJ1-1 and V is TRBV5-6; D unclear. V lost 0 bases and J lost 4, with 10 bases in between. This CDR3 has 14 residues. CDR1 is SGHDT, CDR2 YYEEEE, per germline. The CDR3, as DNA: TGTGCCAGCAGCTTGGCCTCTGTCGGCACTGAAGCTTTCTTT. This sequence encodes CASSLASVGTEAFF.

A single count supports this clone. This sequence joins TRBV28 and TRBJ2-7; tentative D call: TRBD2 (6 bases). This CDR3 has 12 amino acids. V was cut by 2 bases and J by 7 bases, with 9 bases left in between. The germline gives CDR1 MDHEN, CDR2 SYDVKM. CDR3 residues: CASSLRRDEQYF. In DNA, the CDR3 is TGTGCCAGCAGTTTAAGGAGGGATGAGCAGTACTTC.

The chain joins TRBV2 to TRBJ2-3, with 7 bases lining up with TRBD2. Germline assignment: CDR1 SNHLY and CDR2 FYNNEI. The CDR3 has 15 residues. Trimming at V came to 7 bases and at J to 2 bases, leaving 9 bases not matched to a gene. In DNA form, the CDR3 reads TGTGCCAGCACCGGGGGGTCTAGCGCCACAGATACGCAGTATTTT. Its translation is CASTGGSSATDTQYF.

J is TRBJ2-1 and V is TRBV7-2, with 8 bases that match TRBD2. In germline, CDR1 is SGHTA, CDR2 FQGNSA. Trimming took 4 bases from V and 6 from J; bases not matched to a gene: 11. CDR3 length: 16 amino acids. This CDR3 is CASSSFGSGRTNEQFF. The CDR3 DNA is TGTGCCAGCAGCTCCTTCGGGAGCGGGAGAACCAATGAGCAGTTCTTC.

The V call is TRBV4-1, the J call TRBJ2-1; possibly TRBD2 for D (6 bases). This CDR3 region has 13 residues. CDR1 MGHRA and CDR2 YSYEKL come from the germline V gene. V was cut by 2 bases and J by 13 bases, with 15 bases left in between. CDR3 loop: CASSQRERESQFF. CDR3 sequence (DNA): TGCGCCAGCAGCCAAAGGGAACGGGAGAGCCAGTTCTTC.

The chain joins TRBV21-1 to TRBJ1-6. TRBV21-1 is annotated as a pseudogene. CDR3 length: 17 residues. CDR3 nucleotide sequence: TGTGCCACCACCCCTTCGGTGTATCCCCTCCCAAATTCACCCCTCCACTTT. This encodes CATTPSVYPLPNSPLHF.